A selection of T cell receptor beta chains follows, all from one sample in a study of beta chain features in type 1 diabetes. Only in-frame clones appear in the TCRdb table, and some are missing; sequencing was by immunoSEQ multiplex PCR. Of 100,000 to 150,000 clones listed, around a sixth are singletons. Material: central memory CD4+ T cells from blood. These receptors were collected from a man aged 18 to 29 with type 1 diabetes. Both conserved end residues are part of each CDR3. The D gene is left open where the match is weak. Not all rows give a size; the values are once, few, many and, for expanded clones, a class.

j_gene | d_gene | abundance | len | v_gene | CDR3aa | CDR3nt
TRBJ2-3 | TRBD1 | NA | 16 | TRBV7-3 | CASSSPGQGATDTQYF | TGTGCCAGCAGCTCTCCGGGACAGGGGGCCACAGATACGCAGTATTTT
TRBJ1-5 | TRBD1 | few | 16 | TRBV7-2 | CASSLEMGQGTQPQHF | TGTGCCAGCAGCTTAGAGATGGGACAGGGAACTCAGCCCCAGCATTTT
TRBJ2-7 | TRBD2 | few | 18 | TRBV7-2 | CASSLEASGGSSSYEQYF | TGTGCCAGCAGCTTAGAGGCTAGCGGGGGGTCAAGCTCCTACGAGCAGTACTTC
TRBJ2-3 | TRBD1 | NA | 16 | TRBV7-9 | CASSYRQGASTDTQYF | TGTGCCAGCAGCTACCGACAGGGGGCTAGCACAGATACGCAGTATTTT
TRBJ2-7 | NA | few | 11 | TRBV19 | CASNIVHEQYF | TGTGCCAGTAACATAGTCCACGAGCAGTACTTC
TRBJ2-2 | TRBD2 | many | 16 | TRBV7-7 | CASSLWEGSNTGELFF | TGTGCTAGCAGCTTGTGGGAGGGATCGAACACCGGGGAGCTGTTTTTT
TRBJ2-1 | TRBD2 | NA | 14 | TRBV19 | CASSKKRGENEQFF | TGTGCCAGTAGTAAAAAGCGGGGGGAAAATGAGCAGTTCTTC
TRBJ2-1 | TRBD2 | few | 15 | TRBV7-2 | CASSKLAGALNEQFF | TGTGCCAGCAGCAAGCTAGCGGGGGCCCTCAATGAGCAGTTCTTC
TRBJ1-2 | NA | NA | 12 | TRBV28 | CASVYSGYGYTF | TGTGCCAGCGTCTACAGCGGCTATGGCTACACCTTC
TRBJ2-1 | TRBD2 | NA | 16 | TRBV5-1 | CASSLMTSGAYNEQFF | TGCGCCAGCAGCTTAATGACTAGCGGGGCCTACAATGAGCAGTTCTTC
TRBJ2-7 | NA | NA | 11 | TRBV29-1 | CSGRASDEQYF | TGCAGCGGCCGAGCTTCAGACGAGCAGTACTTC
TRBJ2-7 | TRBD2 | few | 15 | TRBV30 | CAWRGSGRSFYEQYF | TGTGCCTGGAGAGGGAGCGGGAGGTCATTCTACGAGCAGTACTTC
TRBJ1-2 | NA | NA | 14 | TRBV19 | CASSTTLDSYGYTF | TGTGCCAGTAGTACAACACTCGACAGTTATGGCTACACCTTC
TRBJ1-1 | TRBD1 | NA | 17 | TRBV30 | CAWRPPPGQGKNTEAFF | TGTGCCTGGAGGCCACCGCCGGGACAGGGGAAGAACACTGAAGCTTTCTTT
TRBJ2-5 | TRBD2 | few | 14 | TRBV25-1 | CASSEFERGAAQYF | TGTGCCAGCAGTGAATTTGAGCGGGGGGCTGCCCAGTACTTC
TRBJ2-7 | NA | few | 14 | TRBV4-3 | CASSRARWGYEQYF | TGCGCCAGCAGCCGTGCCCGATGGGGCTACGAGCAGTACTTC
TRBJ2-1 | TRBD2 | NA | 14 | TRBV11-2 | CASSPLAGWGEQFF | TGTGCCAGCAGCCCCTTAGCGGGATGGGGTGAGCAGTTCTTC
TRBJ2-7 | NA | few | 14 | TRBV19 | CASTSDRWGYEQYF | TGTGCCAGTACATCCGACAGATGGGGCTACGAGCAGTACTTC
TRBJ1-1 | NA | NA | 16 | TRBV7-2 | CASSLALTAGNTEAFF | TGTGCCAGCAGCTTAGCGCTGACCGCGGGGAACACTGAAGCTTTCTTT
TRBJ2-1 | NA | NA | 16 | TRBV14 | CASSQVLSRSYNEQFF | TGTGCCAGCAGCCAAGTACTTTCCCGATCCTACAATGAGCAGTTCTTC
TRBJ2-5 | TRBD1 | few | 16 | TRBV6-6 | CASSYTPGQGGETQYF | TGTGCCAGCAGTTACACCCCCGGACAGGGGGGGGAGACCCAGTACTTC
TRBJ2-7 | TRBD1 | few | 14 | TRBV5-4 | CASSTDRGPYEQYF | TGTGCCAGCAGCACGGACAGGGGGCCCTACGAGCAGTACTTC
TRBJ2-7 | TRBD1 | NA | 16 | TRBV5-4 | CASSYSSGTAVYEQYF | TGTGCCAGCAGCTACAGCTCCGGGACAGCGGTATACGAGCAGTACTTC
TRBJ2-7 | TRBD2 | NA | 15 | TRBV7-9 | CASRAASGSIYEQYF | TGTGCCAGCCGGGCAGCTAGCGGGAGTATCTACGAGCAGTACTTC
TRBJ2-1 | TRBD1 | NA | 13 | TRBV29-1 | CSVGTGGWDEQFF | TGCAGCGTGGGGACAGGGGGCTGGGATGAGCAGTTCTTC
TRBJ2-2 | TRBD2 | few | 15 | TRBV7-3 | CASSLGTSSTGELFF | TGTGCCAGCAGCTTGGGGACTAGTTCGACCGGGGAGCTGTTTTTT
TRBJ2-7 | NA | many | 16 | TRBV4-3 | CASSQEAQGGTYEQYF | TGCGCCAGCAGCCAAGAAGCGCAGGGCGGGACCTACGAGCAGTACTTC
TRBJ1-1 | NA | once | 13 | TRBV7-3 | CASSFAQNTEAFF | TGTGCCAGCAGCTTTGCACAGAACACTGAAGCTTTCTTT
TRBJ1-1 | NA | NA | 14 | TRBV30 | CAWSLRISNTEAFF | TGTGCCTGGAGTTTGAGGATTTCCAACACTGAAGCTTTCTTT